The T cell receptor beta chain described here comes from a study of blood T cell repertoires in COVID-19. The wider study: COVID-19 samples, acute and convalescent, were from the United States, Italy and Spain. T cells, B-cell-depleted T cells, or PBMCs provided the cDNA or gDNA that served as material.

Authors' data handling: The authors estimated nucleated cell counts from reference gene primer amplification. Data came from immunoSEQ multiplex PCR; TCRdb stores just in-frame clones and leaves some out. D and trimming come from the DNA, and the V and J calls and clone size come from that table. Of more than 75,000 clones listed, 88% were seen once; the top ten hold around 4.7%. Per the germline V gene, CDR1 is SGHNT and CDR2 is YYREEE (reference sequence). Germline trimming cut 0 bases from V and 3 bases from J; bases unmatched to any gene: 4. The CDR3 sequence is 15 residues long. The V gene is TRBV5-4, the J gene TRBJ1-1; 8 positions agree with TRBD1. Sequenced: peripheral blood. The receptor was derived from a woman at least 80 years old with active COVID-19. Here the CDR3 DNA reads TGTGCCAGCAGCTTGGCTCAGGGGGCTTACACTGAAGCTTTCTTT. This codes for CASSLAQGAYTEAFF.